The text below deals with one T cell receptor (beta chain). The clone's antigen remains unknown. No much larger clone is present one base from it, and per-base qualities are unavailable. The TCR beta CDR3 regions were amplified from RNA transcripts. A first-round RT-PCR of the TCR CDR3 used the HTBI primer set with the Qiagen OneStep RT-PCR kit. Libraries were constructed in a second round of multiplex PCR, after which size selection and purification were carried out. The libraries were sequenced on an Illumina HiSeq2000 using paired-end 100 bp reads. The authors processed their data as follows. SOAPnuke was used to process the raw data, with reads discarded if the reads contained adapters or uncalled bases, had a mean Phred below 15, or lacked an exact constant-primer or identifier match. High-quality paired reads were merged with COPE v1.2.5, and unique nucleotide sequences were defined as clonotypes. MiTCR v1.1 was used to align the clonotypes against IMGT TRBV, TRBD and TRBJ reference segments. The analysis included only V-J combinations with a frequency above 0.0001, which together covered 99% to 99.2% of the repertoires. The TCS score was defined as the ratio of F50 (clonal expansion) to E x V (chaos), calculated using BLOSUM62-based TCRdist between CDR3 peptides within each V-J. Welch's t-statistics and random forest reduced roughly 530 V-J features to roughly 13, which were used in a naive Bayes classifier (R e1071). TCRdb redid the processing of the public reads, applying fastp at Q25 and MiXCR, and retained in-frame beta chains. Merged by CDR3 protein, the rows form single entries marked with the most common genes and DNA. These V and J calls derive from TCRdb rather than the authors' analysis. The sample data list 300,000 to 450,000 distinct CDR3 sequences, and just under 25% of these were observed just once. Clones ranked in the top ten supply about 70% of the sample.

The data were obtained in a study of T cells in Graves' hyperthyroidism and ophthalmopathy (dated by TCRdb to 2018 to 2020). Describing the broader study: Peripheral blood was sampled at the time of initial diagnosis, prior to any treatment. A discovery cohort of 95 to 100 patients, 43 with Graves' ophthalmopathy and more than 55 with stable Graves' hyperthyroidism, was used to find distinguishing TCR V-J signatures. Prospective prediction of ophthalmopathy was tested in an independent validation cohort consisting of about 20 hyperthyroidism patients and 15 or so patients who later progressed to ophthalmopathy. The roughly 100 discovery patients were randomly divided into training and test sets at a 7:3 ratio. Thyroid tissue and blood T-cell repertoires from several Graves' hyperthyroidism patients were also compared in the study. After sampling, hyperthyroidism patients received methimazole starting at 30 mg daily, and ophthalmopathy patients received high-dose intravenous methylprednisolone. According to the paper, TCR Vbeta CDR3 sequencing was carried out on over 130 peripheral blood samples, which came from fewer than 50 ophthalmopathy, around 74 hyperthyroidism and 17 progressor patients. What the work shows at the level of the full study, not this receptor alone: No statistical method was used to set the sample size in advance, and investigators knew the group allocation. Ophthalmopathy was separated from stable hyperthyroidism by a 13 V-J signature model, with around 90% sensitivity and about 81% specificity obtained in cross-validation and 80%/75% obtained in testing. In validation, progression to ophthalmopathy was predicted by the model with 70.59% sensitivity and 72% to 85% specificity, a median of approximately 7.1 months before onset. Most expanded thyroid clonotypes (frequency above 0.001) were also detected in blood, suggesting blood repertoires may reflect thyroid immune responses.

A patient counted as having stable Graves' hyperthyroidism if no progression to ophthalmopathy occurred over 18 months of follow-up. Hyperthyroidism patients were aged 18 to 65 years and newly diagnosed, with disease duration of less than 2 months. The study excluded patients with uncontrolled infections, other autoimmune diseases, pregnancy or lactation. Diagnoses relied on clinical symptoms, serum thyroxine and TRAb, thyroid ultrasound and orbital computed tomography. PBMCs were isolated from about 9.2 ml of fresh peripheral blood by Ficoll-Paque density gradient centrifugation. Total RNA was extracted with Trizol reagent, and quality was checked on an Agilent 2100 Bioanalyzer. A distance of 13 bases separates the germline ends of V and J, which lose 5 bases and 2 bases respectively. The germline V gene encodes CDR1 LGHDT and CDR2 YNNKEL (reference sequence). The CDR3 holds 14 amino acids from the cysteine to the phenylalanine. The sequence is cut down to CDR3 DNA, 42 bases in frame from base 1.

The chain employs TRBV3-1 and TRBJ2-7; the D gene could be either TRBD1 or TRBD2, each agreeing at 5 bases. The sequence came from a man in his fifties with Graves' hyperthyroidism. What was sequenced was blood. The DNA reads TGTGCCAGCAGCTGGTGGGACCGACCCTACGAGCAGTACTTC. It is translated as CASSWWDRPYEQYF.